Presented here are 27 T cell receptor beta chains from one specimen sequenced in a study of shared clonotypes between healthy human individuals. This table comes from immunoSEQ multiplex PCR, and its TCRdb copy is limited to in-frame clones, with some not included. The repertoire consists of millions of clones, with 90% to 95% occurring once and the leading ten covering over 0.12%. The sequenced material came from naive CD4+ T cells sorted from blood. Documented subset: CD45RA+ positively selected. These receptors were taken from a young man in good health.

The gene calls are TRBV6-5 and TRBJ2-6; D call uncertain. V was shortened by 4 bases and J by 1 base, with 5 bases between the two germline ends. CDR3 length equals 14 residues. Looked up from germline, CDR1 is MNHEY and CDR2 is SVGAGI. This chain's CDR3 is CASSWSSGANVLTF. CDR3 nucleotides: TGTGCCAGCAGTTGGAGTTCTGGGGCCAACGTCCTGACTTTC.

The V call is TRBV6-1, the J call TRBJ2-7; the D call may be TRBD1 or TRBD2 (5 bases each). CDR3 size: 16 residues. V lost 4 bases and J lost 2, with 18 bases in between. Germline CDR1 reads MNHNS; CDR2 reads SASEGT. CDR3 coding DNA: TGTGCCAGCAGTGCCTCCTCCGCCCTGGGGGCCTACGAGCAGTACTTC. It is translated as CASSASSALGAYEQYF.

V is TRBV30 and J is TRBJ2-7; 8 bases align to TRBD1. Trimming took 3 bases from V and 3 from J; bases not matched to a gene: 4. Per the germline V gene, CDR1 is GTSNPN and CDR2 is SVGIG (reference sequence). The CDR3 length is 13 residues. CDR3 nucleotides: TGTGCCTGGAGCGGACAGGGTCACTACGAGCAGTACTTC. Protein product: CAWSGQGHYEQYF.

The J gene is TRBJ2-3, the V gene TRBV30, with 13 bases identical to TRBD2. This CDR3 contains 15 residues. Germline loops: CDR1 GTSNPN, CDR2 SVGIG (reference sequence). Losses at the gene ends were 4 bases for V and 4 bases for J; bases not matched to a gene: 5. This CDR3 is CAWTRLAGGPDTQYF. CDR3 nucleotide sequence: TGTGCCTGGACCAGACTAGCGGGGGGCCCAGATACGCAGTATTTT.

CDR3 loop: CASSLDMGSYEQYF. DNA for the CDR3: TGTGCCAGCTCATTGGACATGGGGTCCTACGAGCAGTACTTC. The V and J genes are TRBV18 and TRBJ2-7; TRBD1 might be the D (5 bases). Trimming shortened V by 5 bases and J by 1 base, and 12 bases separated the two germline ends. Germline CDR1 and CDR2: KGHSH and LQKENI. This CDR3 has 14 amino acids.

The chain combines TRBV7-2 with TRBJ2-7; D tentatively reads TRBD1 or TRBD2 (5 bases each). This CDR3 has 14 amino acids. CDR1 SGHTA and CDR2 FQGNSA come from the germline V gene. The germline V and J ends were trimmed by 5 bases and 2 bases, with 13 bases remaining between them. The CDR3 region has the DNA TGTGCCAGCAGCCGAGCCGGGGCCACCTACGAGCAGTACTTC. It encodes CASSRAGATYEQYF.

J is TRBJ2-7 and V is TRBV7-4; D may be TRBD1 or TRBD2 (9 bases each). CDR3 length: 20 residues. The V and J ends lost 5 bases and 1 base respectively, with 30 bases between them. Germline lookup yields CDR1 SGHVT and CDR2 SQSDAQ. For the CDR3, the DNA is TGTGCCAGCAGCCCCTCCCGGGACAGGGCAATAGCGGGAGTTTCCTACGAGCAGTACTTC. The encoded protein is CASSPSRDRAIAGVSYEQYF.

This chain links TRBV27 with TRBJ1-5; TRBD1 agrees at 7 bases. The CDR3 is 15 residues long. Germline lookup yields CDR1 MNHEY and CDR2 SMNVEV (reference sequence). With 4 bases clipped from V and 0 bases from J, the junction kept 3 bases outside the gene matches. CDR3 DNA: TGTGCCAGCAGTTCCAGGACAGGTAGCAATCAGCCCCAGCATTTT. The encoded protein is CASSSRTGSNQPQHF.

The chain is built from TRBV9 and TRBJ2-2; 7 nucleotides align to TRBD1. The CDR3 length is 17 residues. The junction had 8 bases not matched to a gene; V was cut back by 0 bases and J by 3 bases. The germline V gene has CDR1 SGDLS and CDR2 YYNGEE. CDR3 sequence (DNA): TGTGCCAGCAGCGTAGGGACAGGCCTTAAGGACACCGGGGAGCTGTTTTTT. Its protein product is CASSVGTGLKDTGELFF.

This clone came up once. V and J are TRBV23-1 and TRBJ2-5; no clear D gene. TRBV23-1 is filed as an ORF, its function uncertain. V lost 6 bases to trimming and J lost 2 bases, with 4 bases between them. The CDR3 contains 11 residues. Written as DNA, the CDR3 is TGCGCCAGCAGCGGTCAAGAGACCCAGTACTTC. This encodes CASSGQETQYF.

The genes are TRBV5-4 and TRBJ2-4, with D possibly TRBD1 on 6 matching bases. Germline V CDR1 and CDR2: SGHNT, YYREEE (reference sequence). The CDR3 consists of 14 residues. V was shortened by 3 bases and J by 1 base, with 8 bases between the two germline ends. DNA of the CDR3: TGTGCCAGCAGCTCGCAGGGGGCCAAAAACATTCAGTACTTC. Translated, it gives CASSSQGAKNIQYF.

The V gene is TRBV25-1, the J gene TRBJ2-3; perhaps TRBD1 as D (5 bases). Germline V lookup: CDR1 MGHDK, CDR2 SYGVNS. The germline V and J ends were trimmed by 3 bases and 3 bases, with 7 bases remaining between them. CDR3 length: 13 residues. The CDR3 protein is CASSDQGTDTQYF. In DNA form, the CDR3 reads TGTGCCAGCAGTGATCAGGGAACAGATACGCAGTATTTT.

This chain joins TRBV6-4 and TRBJ2-3; D not certain. The CDR3 covers 13 residues. Trimming stripped 3 bases from V and 3 bases from J, with 7 bases between. Germline CDR1 is MRHNA and CDR2 is SNTAGT. The CDR3 bases are TGTGCCAGCAGTGAATACGGGACAGATACGCAGTATTTT. It specifies CASSEYGTDTQYF.

The CDR3 here is CASSFRDRGWNEQFF. DNA for the CDR3: TGTGCCAGCAGCTTCCGGGACAGGGGATGGAATGAGCAGTTCTTC. V usage is TRBV5-6 and J usage is TRBJ2-1; 10 nucleotides align to TRBD1. Germline CDR1 is SGHDT and CDR2 is YYEEEE. Trimming at V came to 2 bases and at J to 7 bases, leaving 6 bases not matched to a gene. The CDR3 runs to 15 residues.

The J gene is TRBJ1-5, the V gene TRBV6-1; 7 bases are shared with TRBD1. Germline V CDR1 and CDR2: MNHNS, SASEGT. This CDR3 contains 13 residues. After removal of 8 bases from V and 3 bases from J, the junction contained 4 bases not matched to a gene. In DNA form, the CDR3 reads TGTGCCAGCGCGGGACAGAACAATCAGCCCCAGCATTTT. Translating it yields CASAGQNNQPQHF.

V and J are TRBV5-5 and TRBJ1-3; the D gene is possibly TRBD1 (6 bases). Germline V gene sequence: CDR1 SGHKS, CDR2 YYEKEE (reference sequence). V lost 1 base and J lost 0, with 8 bases in between. The CDR3 loop spans 15 amino acids. The CDR3 spells CASSLLGGSGNTIYF. The CDR3 DNA is TGTGCCAGCAGCTTGCTAGGGGGCTCTGGAAACACCATATATTTT.

This chain joins TRBV27 and TRBJ2-3, with 11 bases that match TRBD2. The CDR3 has 20 residues. Germline values: CDR1 MNHEY, CDR2 SMNVEV (reference sequence). J was trimmed by 2 bases and V by 4 bases; bases with no gene match: 17. The chain's CDR3 is CASSSSFGIWTSGLTDTQYF. CDR3 in DNA: TGTGCCAGCAGTTCTTCATTCGGTATATGGACTAGCGGGCTCACAGATACGCAGTATTTT.

The gene calls are TRBV14 and TRBJ1-4; perhaps TRBD1 as D (5 bases). V lost 4 bases and J lost 3, with 9 bases in between. CDR1 and CDR2 from the germline V gene are SGHDN and FVKESK. The CDR3 loop spans 14 amino acids. The CDR3 is CASSRGQSNEKLFF. The CDR3 DNA sequence: TGTGCCAGCAGCCGGGGCCAGTCTAATGAAAAACTGTTTTTT.

The chain joins TRBV11-2 to TRBJ1-1, with a possible D match to TRBD1 (5 bases). The CDR3 has 16 amino acids. Trimming left V 1 base short and J 4 bases short, with 16 bases between. CDR1 is SGHAT and CDR2 is FQNNGV in the germline V gene. CDR3 amino acids: CASSLVKDIPVTEAFF. The CDR3 coding sequence is TGTGCCAGCAGCTTAGTTAAGGACATCCCGGTCACTGAAGCTTTCTTT.

The V call is TRBV9, the J call TRBJ1-1; D not certain. Trimming took 4 bases from V and 0 from J, leaving 7 bases between them. The length of the CDR3 is 13 residues. Per the germline V gene, CDR1 is SGDLS and CDR2 is YYNGEE. The CDR3 DNA follows: TGTGCCAGCAGCACCGACATGAACACTGAAGCTTTCTTT. It encodes CASSTDMNTEAFF.

The V gene is TRBV13, the J gene TRBJ2-5, with D maybe TRBD2 (5 bases). From germline, CDR1 is PRHDT and CDR2 FYEKMQ (reference sequence). Between the trimmed V and J ends, which lost 5 bases and 2 bases, there was a span of 15 bases. This CDR3 is built from 15 residues. The CDR3 bases are TGTGCCAGCAGCCCCCGCTGGAGGAGGCAAGAGACCCAGTACTTC. Translating it yields CASSPRWRRQETQYF.

This sequence joins TRBV19 and TRBJ1-4, with a weak D call TRBD1 (6 bases). The CDR3 consists of 16 residues. Germline CDR1 LNHDA, CDR2 SQIVND (reference sequence). V lost 9 bases, J lost 0 bases, and 17 bases lay in between. As DNA, the CDR3 is TGTGCCAGCGCTGGGAGGGGGATTACAACTAATGAAAAACTGTTTTTT. Translating gives CASAGRGITTNEKLFF.

This clone was counted a single time. The chain employs TRBV2 and TRBJ1-1; D not resolved. V dropped 7 bases and J dropped 0 bases, with 12 bases sitting between them. The germline gives CDR1 SNHLY, CDR2 FYNNEI. This CDR3 contains 14 residues. CDR3 nucleotides: TGTGCCAGCAACCAGGTTAATATGAACACTGAAGCTTTCTTT. Translating gives CASNQVNMNTEAFF.

This sequence joins TRBV6-5 and TRBJ2-5, with TRBD2 matching over 12 bases. Germline V CDR1 and CDR2: MNHEY, SVGAGI. The CDR3 consists of 15 residues. After removal of 7 bases from V and 2 bases from J, the junction contained 5 bases not matched to a gene. The CDR3 loop is CASKGLAGIQETQYF. CDR3 nucleotides: TGTGCCAGCAAAGGACTAGCGGGGATTCAAGAGACCCAGTACTTC.

The chain employs TRBV28 and TRBJ2-3, with 9 positions matching TRBD2. Trimming took 11 bases from V and 0 from J; bases not matched to a gene: 15. The CDR3 has 17 residues. Germline V gene lookup returns CDR1 MDHEN and CDR2 SYDVKM. CDR3 amino acids: CASRGGGGAPSTDTQYF. CDR3 nucleotide sequence: TGTGCCTCACGAGGAGGCGGGGGGGCCCCTAGCACAGATACGCAGTATTTT.

Concerning this clone itself: The sample has other DNA sequences that encode this CDR3 too. The chain has TRBV27 and TRBJ1-6; D may be TRBD1 (5 bases). CDR1 and CDR2 from the germline V gene are MNHEY and SMNVEV (reference sequence). The CDR3 sequence is 12 residues long. The V end was cut by 2 bases, the J end by 9 bases, with 5 bases between. Here the CDR3 reads CASSLGGSPLHF. Here the CDR3 DNA reads TGTGCCAGCAGTTTAGGGGGTTCACCCCTCCACTTT.

This clone was detected only once. The chain recombines TRBV4-1 with TRBJ1-1, with D possibly TRBD1 on 6 matching bases. CDR3 length: 14 residues. Deletions cut 4 bases from V and 8 bases from J, with 17 bases between. Germline lookup yields CDR1 MGHRA and CDR2 YSYEKL. The chain's CDR3 is CASSPKDTGTEAFF. DNA for the CDR3: TGCGCCAGCAGCCCTAAGGACACAGGGACCGAAGCTTTCTTT.